These 23 T cell receptor beta chains came from one sample sequenced in a study of tumor-infiltrating lymphocytes in localized non-small cell lung cancer. Assay used: immunoSEQ multiplex PCR; TCRdb lists only in-frame clones, some missing. The sample lists 9,500 to 15,000 clones, roughly 70% seen once, with approximately 11% in the top ten. Sequences were obtained from uninvolved lung tissue not adjacent to the tumor. The receptors stem from a human donor with non-small cell lung cancer.

The V and J genes are TRBV19 and TRBJ1-3; tentative D call: TRBD1 (5 bases). Per germline, CDR1 LNHDA and CDR2 SQIVND (reference sequence). The V end lost 7 bases, the J end lost 0 bases, and 10 bases lay between the germline ends. The CDR3 consists of 14 residues. In DNA, the CDR3 is TGTGCCAGTAAGGGGACCAACTCTGGAAACACCATATATTTT. This sequence encodes CASKGTNSGNTIYF.

The chain recombines TRBV18 with TRBJ2-5; TRBD2 matches 8 bases. J gave up 7 bases and V 6 bases, and 13 bases lay outside the gene matches. Germline loops: CDR1 KGHSH, CDR2 LQKENI. The CDR3 extends over 15 amino acids. The CDR3 sequence is CASSPGTTAGGTQYF. The CDR3 region has the DNA TGTGCCAGCTCCCCAGGGACGACGGCGGGAGGGACCCAGTACTTC.

J is TRBJ2-3 and V is TRBV27; 9 positions match TRBD1. CDR3 length: 17 amino acids. Germline lookup yields CDR1 MNHEY and CDR2 SMNVEV (reference sequence). V shed 3 bases, J shed 1 base, and the junction held 8 bases outside the gene matches. Here the CDR3 DNA reads TGTGCCAGCAGTTTTTTGGGACAGGGTATCCGCACAGATACGCAGTATTTT. Protein product: CASSFLGQGIRTDTQYF.

The genes are TRBV4-3 and TRBJ2-7, with 9 positions matching TRBD2. Unmatched junction bases numbered 14, after V lost 1 base and J lost 7 bases. In germline, CDR1 is LGHNA, CDR2 YSLEER. The CDR3 has 17 amino acids. For the CDR3, the DNA is TGCGCCAGCAGCCAAGTTGCTAGCGGGGTGAATGCGGGTGAGCAGTACTTC. Its protein product is CASSQVASGVNAGEQYF.

This chain uses TRBV6-5 with TRBJ1-1; a possible D gene is TRBD1 (5 bases). Germline CDR1 is MNHEY and CDR2 is SVGAGI. The ends were cut back, 5 bases at V and 11 bases at J, with 21 bases in the middle. CDR3 size: 14 residues. The CDR3: CASSLAWGAVDAFF. DNA for the CDR3: TGTGCCAGCAGTCTAGCTTGGGGCGCGGTGGATGCTTTCTTT.

The rearrangement joins TRBV7-6 to TRBJ2-7, with a tentative D call TRBD2 (6 bases). Germline CDR1 and CDR2: SGHVS and FNYEAQ. V lost 1 base to trimming and J lost 7 bases, with 11 bases between them. The CDR3 contains 13 residues. DNA for the CDR3: TGTGCCAGCAGCTTAGATCCAGGGAGGGAGCAGTACTTC. Amino acid sequence: CASSLDPGREQYF.

The CDR3 sequence: CASRKGGARITEAFF. In DNA, the CDR3 is TGTGCCAGCCGTAAGGGGGGGGCGAGGATCACTGAAGCTTTCTTT. V gene TRBV6-5 combines with J gene TRBJ1-1; weak D call: TRBD1 (6 bases). This CDR3 has 15 residues. Trimming pared 8 bases from V and 4 bases from J, leaving 20 bases between. The germline V gene has CDR1 MNHEY and CDR2 SVGAGI.

This chain joins TRBV9 and TRBJ2-3, with TRBD2 as a possible D gene (5 bases). This CDR3 region has 16 residues. V gave up 5 bases and J gave up 2 bases, with 18 bases separating them. CDR1 and CDR2 (germline): SGDLS, YYNGEE. CDR3 in amino acids: CASSRTPGLSTDTQYF. Here the CDR3 DNA reads TGTGCCAGCAGTCGTACTCCAGGACTTTCCACAGATACGCAGTATTTT.

The chain uses TRBV7-2 and TRBJ2-7; D unclear. V was pared by 3 bases and J by 1 base, with 10 bases between. The CDR3 has 14 amino acids. CDR1 SGHTA and CDR2 FQGNSA come from the germline V gene. The CDR3 sequence: CASSFSGKSYEQYF. CDR3 DNA sequence: TGTGCCAGCAGCTTCTCGGGCAAATCCTACGAGCAGTACTTC.

CDR3 coding DNA: TGCGCCAGCAGCTACGAGGGGGGTAGAGATAATGAGCAGTACTTC. Amino acid sequence: CASSYEGGRDNEQYF. V is TRBV5-1 and J is TRBJ2-7, with D perhaps being TRBD1 or TRBD2 (6 bases each). Trimming shortened V by 3 bases and J by 7 bases, and 20 bases separated the two germline ends. The germline V gene has CDR1 SGHRS and CDR2 YFSETQ. This CDR3 region has 15 residues.

This clone was seen a handful of times. This chain joins TRBV15 and TRBJ1-2, with no clear D. Germline-derived CDR1 and CDR2 are LNHNV and YYDKDF (reference sequence). Trimming pared 1 base from V and 0 bases from J, leaving 12 bases between. The CDR3 contains 16 residues. CDR3 in DNA: TGTGCCACCAGCAGAGGGGTGCGGGCTGCTAACTATGGCTACACCTTC. Amino acid sequence: CATSRGVRAANYGYTF.

This clone was observed a few times. CDR3 coding DNA: TGTGCCAGCAGCGCCCGGGGGGATAGGGACGAGCAGTACTTC. It yields the protein CASSARGDRDEQYF. J is TRBJ2-7 and V is TRBV9, with 7 bases fitting TRBD2. CDR3 length equals 14 residues. Germline V gives CDR1 SGDLS, CDR2 YYNGEE. Germline trimming cut 3 bases from V and 5 bases from J; bases unmatched to any gene: 8.

The chain uses TRBV2 and TRBJ2-1; 13 positions agree with TRBD2. Germline CDR1 reads SNHLY; CDR2 reads FYNNEI. CDR3 length equals 15 residues. V lost 6 bases, J lost 3 bases, and 2 bases stayed unmatched. DNA of the CDR3: TGTGCCAGCAGCTGGACTAGCGGGAGCTACAATGAGCAGTTCTTC. This codes for CASSWTSGSYNEQFF. Together with reference TRBV2 and TRBJ2-1, the CDR3 gives the full variable domain: EPEVTQTPSHQVTQMGQEVILRCVPISNHLYFYWYRQILGQKVEFLVSFYNNEISEKSEIFDDQFSVERPDGSNFTLKIRSTKLEDSAMYFCASSWTSGSYNEQFFGPGTRLTVL.

The chain couples TRBV6-6 to TRBJ1-4; TRBD1 matches at 7 bases. Unmatched junction bases numbered 4, after V lost 5 bases and J lost 7 bases. The V gene's germline CDR1 is MNHNY and CDR2 SVGAGI (reference sequence). This CDR3 is built from 13 residues. The CDR3 loop reads CASSDRVSEKLFF. For the CDR3, the DNA is TGTGCCAGCAGTGACAGGGTTTCTGAAAAACTGTTTTTT.

This clone occurred a few times. The rearrangement uses TRBV7-2 and TRBJ2-2; 8 bases match TRBD2. Per the germline V gene, CDR1 is SGHTA and CDR2 is FQGNSA. The V and J ends lost 5 bases and 6 bases, in that order; junction bases with no gene match: 8. This CDR3 has 15 residues. The CDR3: CASSPGRGAPGELFF. CDR3 in DNA: TGTGCCAGCAGCCCCGGGCGGGGGGCCCCCGGGGAGCTGTTTTTT.

V usage is TRBV19 and J usage is TRBJ2-3; 7 bases fit TRBD2. The length of the CDR3 is 14 residues. With V trimmed by 2 bases and J by 5 bases, 4 bases remained unmatched. CDR1 LNHDA and CDR2 SQIVND come from the germline V gene (reference sequence). The CDR3 DNA reads as TGTGCCAGTAGTATAAGGGGCGGGGGAGATACGCAGTATTTT. Encoded protein: CASSIRGGGDTQYF.

For the CDR3, the DNA is TGCATGGGGGCGAAGGATGAAAAACTGTTTTTT. It translates to CMGAKDEKLFF. The chain employs TRBV20-1 and TRBJ1-4, with a weak D call TRBD1 (6 bases). The germline gives CDR1 DFQATT, CDR2 SNEGSKA (reference sequence). The CDR3 is made up of 11 amino acids.

This rearrangement joins TRBV11-2 to TRBJ2-1, with D perhaps matching TRBD1 (5 bases). CDR1 and CDR2 from the germline V gene are SGHAT and FQNNGV. CDR3 length: 13 amino acids. V was cut by 1 base and J by 4 bases, with 5 bases left in between. The CDR3 nucleotides read TGTGCCAGCAGCTTAGGGACATACAATGAGCAGTTCTTC. Amino acid sequence: CASSLGTYNEQFF.

This clone was observed a handful of times. The J gene is TRBJ1-6, the V gene TRBV6-1, with D possibly TRBD1 on 6 matching bases. This CDR3 is built from 14 residues. Trimming pared 10 bases from V and 6 bases from J, leaving 16 bases between. CDR1 is MNHNS, CDR2 SASEGT, per germline. CDR3 in amino acids: CATTPGQSNSPLHF. The CDR3 region has the DNA TGTGCCACCACACCGGGACAAAGTAATTCACCCCTCCACTTT.

The chain recombines TRBV4-1 with TRBJ2-7; 12 nucleotides match TRBD2. This CDR3 has 16 amino acids. Per germline, CDR1 MGHRA and CDR2 YSYEKL. V dropped 2 bases and J dropped 4; count of bases not matched to a gene: 6. CDR3 amino acids: CASSQPTSGRWYEQYF. CDR3 in DNA: TGCGCCAGCAGCCAACCAACTAGCGGGAGGTGGTACGAGCAGTACTTC.

The rearrangement joins TRBV11-1 to TRBJ1-6; tentatively, D is TRBD1 (5 bases). CDR3 size: 16 residues. Germline loops: CDR1 SGHAT, CDR2 FQDESV (reference sequence). V shed 5 bases and J shed 9 bases, with 20 bases lying between them. CDR3 nucleotides: TGTGCCAGCAGCCAACGAGGAGGGACGGCCGGTTCACCCCTCCACTTT. It translates to CASSQRGGTAGSPLHF.

The rearrangement uses TRBV6-9 and TRBJ2-7; D remains ambiguous. The V gene's germline CDR1 is MNHGY and CDR2 SVAAGI. V shed 5 bases and J shed 0 bases, with 17 bases lying between them. The CDR3 sequence is 16 residues long. The CDR3 here is CASSPRLSPISYEQYF. CDR3 in DNA: TGTGCCAGCAGTCCCAGGCTTTCTCCGATCTCCTACGAGCAGTACTTC.

V is TRBV19 and J is TRBJ2-7; 11 nucleotides line up with TRBD1. Germline CDR1 is LNHDA and CDR2 is SQIVND (reference sequence). This CDR3 has 14 residues. J gave up 4 bases and V 4 bases, and 3 bases lay outside the gene matches. This chain's CDR3 is CASSKGQGVYEQYF. The CDR3 DNA reads as TGTGCCAGTAGTAAGGGACAGGGGGTATACGAGCAGTACTTC. The entire variable domain, with the rest obtained from reference TRBV19 and TRBJ2-7, is as follows: DGGITQSPKYLFRKEGQNVTLSCEQNLNHDAMYWYRQDPGQGLRLIYYSQIVNDFQKGDIAEGYSVSREKKESFPLTVTSAQKNPTAFYLCASSKGQGVYEQYFGPGTRLTVT.